The clone carrying this T cell receptor beta chain has only one observation. The CDR3 contains 15 residues. Germline CDR1 reads SGHRS; CDR2 reads YFSETQ. V lost 4 bases and J lost 3, with 16 bases in between. The sample comes from a study of OX40 agonist ivuxolimab in advanced cancers. Profiled with immunoSEQ multiplex PCR; TCRdb holds only in-frame clones, not every one. The sample consists of 45,000 to 60,000 clones, approximately 89% of them appearing once. The source is an adult with an advanced solid tumor such as melanoma, head and neck, liver or kidney cancer. This specimen consisted of CD4+ or CD8+ T cells sorted from blood, obtained in a trial of the OX40 agonist ivuxolimab. J is TRBJ1-2 and V is TRBV5-1; the D is unclear. The CDR3 sequence is CASSPGEVEYYGYTF. The CDR3 DNA reads as TGCGCCAGCAGCCCCGGGGAGGTCGAATACTATGGCTACACCTTC. Full variable domain (outside the CDR3, taken from reference TRBV5-1 and TRBJ1-2): KAGVTQTPRYLIKTRGQQVTLSCSPISGHRSVSWYQQTPGQGLQFLFEYFSETQRNKGNFPGRFSGRQFSNSRSEMNVSTLELGDSALYLCASSPGEVEYYGYTFGSGTRLTVV.